The clone carrying this TCR beta chain was seen only a few times. Its specificity is not known. The record originates from a study of shared clonotypes between healthy human individuals. Study conclusions and caveats: Across subsets, estimated richness was generally greater for naive than for memory populations. Non-shared clonotypes displayed generation probabilities falling below those of clonotypes present in all four donors.

Naive CD4+ cells were CD45RA-selected; the remaining cells were memory. The germline gives CDR1 LNHNV, CDR2 YYDKDF (reference sequence). The CDR3 covers 18 residues. Germline trimming cut 0 bases from V and 5 bases from J; bases unmatched to any gene: 14. The authors distributed each subset's genomic DNA evenly over several immunoSEQ plates. Profiling relied on immunoSEQ multiplex PCR, and the TCRdb table lists in-frame clones only, not all of them. Altogether about 710,000 clones are present, roughly 72% being singletons, with the ten largest covering under 2%. This TCR was recovered from a woman aged 25-40 years in good health. V and J are TRBV15 and TRBJ2-5, with 8 bases identical to TRBD2. The material sequenced was memory CD4+ T cells sorted from blood. Subset defined: CD45RA-negative fraction. The CDR3 sequence: CATSRDGSAGAQSETQYF. The CDR3 DNA reads as TGTGCCACCAGCAGAGATGGATCAGCGGGAGCGCAGTCCGAGACCCAGTACTTC.